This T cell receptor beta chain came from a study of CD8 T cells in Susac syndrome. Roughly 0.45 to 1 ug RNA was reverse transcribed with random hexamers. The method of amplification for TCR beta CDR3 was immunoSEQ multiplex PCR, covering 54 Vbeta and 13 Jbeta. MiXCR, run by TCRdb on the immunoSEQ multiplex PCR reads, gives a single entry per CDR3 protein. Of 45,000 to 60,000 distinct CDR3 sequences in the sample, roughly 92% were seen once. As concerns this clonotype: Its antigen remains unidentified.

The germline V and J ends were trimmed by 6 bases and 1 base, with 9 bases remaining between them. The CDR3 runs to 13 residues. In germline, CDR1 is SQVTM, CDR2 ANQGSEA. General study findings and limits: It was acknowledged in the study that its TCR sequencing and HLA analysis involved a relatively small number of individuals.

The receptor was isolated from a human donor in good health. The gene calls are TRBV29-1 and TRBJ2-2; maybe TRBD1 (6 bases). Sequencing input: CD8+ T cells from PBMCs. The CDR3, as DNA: TGCAGCGTCCAGGGGAGGAACACCGGGGAGCTGTTTTTT. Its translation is CSVQGRNTGELFF.